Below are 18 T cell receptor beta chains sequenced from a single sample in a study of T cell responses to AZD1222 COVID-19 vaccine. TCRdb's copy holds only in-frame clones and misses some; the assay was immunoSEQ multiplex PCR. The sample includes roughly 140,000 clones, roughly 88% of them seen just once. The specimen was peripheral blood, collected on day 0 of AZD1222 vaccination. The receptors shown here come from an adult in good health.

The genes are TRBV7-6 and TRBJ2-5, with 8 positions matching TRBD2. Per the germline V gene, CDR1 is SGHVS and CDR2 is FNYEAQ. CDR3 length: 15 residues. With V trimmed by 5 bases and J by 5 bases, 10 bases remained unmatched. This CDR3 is CASSPEGTRTETQYF. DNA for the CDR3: TGTGCCAGCAGCCCCGAGGGGACTAGGACCGAGACCCAGTACTTC.

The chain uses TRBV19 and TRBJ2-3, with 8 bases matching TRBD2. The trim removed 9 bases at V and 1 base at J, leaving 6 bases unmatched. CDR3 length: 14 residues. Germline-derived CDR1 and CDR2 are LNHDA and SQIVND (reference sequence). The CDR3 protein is CASRRGEGTDTQYF. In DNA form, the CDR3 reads TGTGCCAGCCGGCGGGGGGAGGGCACAGATACGCAGTATTTT.

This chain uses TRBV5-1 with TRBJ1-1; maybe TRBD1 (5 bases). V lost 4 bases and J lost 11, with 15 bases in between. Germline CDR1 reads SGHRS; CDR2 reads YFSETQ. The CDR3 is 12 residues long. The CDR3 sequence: CASSPTGTLAFF. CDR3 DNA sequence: TGCGCCAGCAGCCCGACCGGGACTCTGGCTTTCTTT.

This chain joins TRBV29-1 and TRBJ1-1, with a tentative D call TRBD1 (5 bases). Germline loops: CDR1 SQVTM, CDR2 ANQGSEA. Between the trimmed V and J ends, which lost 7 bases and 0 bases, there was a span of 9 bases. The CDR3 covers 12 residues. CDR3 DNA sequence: TGCAGCGGGGGACGTTTGAACACTGAAGCTTTCTTT. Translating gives CSGGRLNTEAFF.

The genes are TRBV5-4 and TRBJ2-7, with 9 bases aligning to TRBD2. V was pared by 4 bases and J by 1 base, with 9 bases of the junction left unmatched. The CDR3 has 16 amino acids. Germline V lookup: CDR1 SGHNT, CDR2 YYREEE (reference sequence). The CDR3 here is CASSNRMTSGSYEQYF. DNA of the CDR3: TGTGCCAGCAGCAATCGGATGACTAGCGGTTCCTACGAGCAGTACTTC.

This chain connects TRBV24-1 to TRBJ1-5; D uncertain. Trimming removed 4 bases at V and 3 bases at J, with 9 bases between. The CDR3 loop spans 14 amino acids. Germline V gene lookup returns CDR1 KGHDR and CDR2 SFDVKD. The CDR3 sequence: CATSDERDNQPQHF. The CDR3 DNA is TGTGCCACCAGTGACGAGCGGGACAATCAGCCCCAGCATTTT.

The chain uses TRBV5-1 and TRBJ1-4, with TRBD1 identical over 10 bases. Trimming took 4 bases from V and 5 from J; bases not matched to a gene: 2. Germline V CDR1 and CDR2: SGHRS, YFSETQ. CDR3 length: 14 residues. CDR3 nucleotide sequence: TGCGCCAGCAGCCGGGGACAGGGGAATGAAAAACTGTTTTTT. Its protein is CASSRGQGNEKLFF.

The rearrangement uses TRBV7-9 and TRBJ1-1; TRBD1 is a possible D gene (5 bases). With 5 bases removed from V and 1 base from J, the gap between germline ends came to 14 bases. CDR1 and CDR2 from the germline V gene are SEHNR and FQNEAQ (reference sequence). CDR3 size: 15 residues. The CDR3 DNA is TGTGCCAGCAGCCCGCAGGGAAGTGGGAACACTGAAGCTTTCTTT. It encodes CASSPQGSGNTEAFF. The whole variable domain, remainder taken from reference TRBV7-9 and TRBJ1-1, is DTGVSQNPRHKITKRGQNVTFRCDPISEHNRLYWYRQTLGQGPEFLTYFQNEAQLEKSRLLSDRFSAERPKGSFSTLEIQRTEQGDSAMYLCASSPQGSGNTEAFFGQGTRLTVV.

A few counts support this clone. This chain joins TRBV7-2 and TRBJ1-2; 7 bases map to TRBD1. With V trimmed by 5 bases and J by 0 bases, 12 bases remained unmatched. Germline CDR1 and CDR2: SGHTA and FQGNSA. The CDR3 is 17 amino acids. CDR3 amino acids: CASSPGGAGLANYGYTF. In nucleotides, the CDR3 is TGTGCCAGCAGCCCAGGGGGGGCAGGCCTAGCTAACTATGGCTACACCTTC.

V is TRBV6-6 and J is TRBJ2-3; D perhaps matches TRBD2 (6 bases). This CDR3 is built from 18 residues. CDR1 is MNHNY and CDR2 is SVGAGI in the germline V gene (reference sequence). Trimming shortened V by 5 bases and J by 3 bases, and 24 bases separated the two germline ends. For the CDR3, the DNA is TGTGCCAGCAGTCCCTTTTACCCGGGAGTTGGGAGAACAGATACGCAGTATTTT. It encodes CASSPFYPGVGRTDTQYF.

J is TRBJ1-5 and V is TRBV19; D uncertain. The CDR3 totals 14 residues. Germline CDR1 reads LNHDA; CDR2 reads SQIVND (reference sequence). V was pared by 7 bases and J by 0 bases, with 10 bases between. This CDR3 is CASKELYSNQPQHF. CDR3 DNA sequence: TGTGCCAGTAAGGAGCTTTATAGCAATCAGCCCCAGCATTTT.

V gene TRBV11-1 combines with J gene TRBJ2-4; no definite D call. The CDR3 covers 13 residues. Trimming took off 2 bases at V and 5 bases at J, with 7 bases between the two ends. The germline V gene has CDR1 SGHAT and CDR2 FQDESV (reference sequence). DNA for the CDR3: TGTGCCAGCAGCTTACATACGGAAAACATTCAGTACTTC. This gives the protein CASSLHTENIQYF. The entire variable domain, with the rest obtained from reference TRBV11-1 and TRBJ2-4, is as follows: EAEVAQSPRYKITEKSQAVAFWCDPISGHATLYWYRQILGQGPELLVQFQDESVVDDSQLPKDRFSAERLKGVDSTLKIQPAELGDSAMYLCASSLHTENIQYFGAGTRLSVL.

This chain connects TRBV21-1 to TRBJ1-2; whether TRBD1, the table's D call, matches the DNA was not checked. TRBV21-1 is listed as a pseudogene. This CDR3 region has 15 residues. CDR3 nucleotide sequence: TGTGCCAGCAGCGACGGGACAGGGGCCTTCTATGGCTACACCTTC. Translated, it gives CASSDGTGAFYGYTF.

The CDR3 DNA is TGTGCCAGCAGCCCAGACATCGGTGCTCAGCCCCAGCATTTT. Its protein is CASSPDIGAQPQHF. This chain connects TRBV11-2 to TRBJ1-5; D remains ambiguous. The CDR3 spans 14 residues. CDR1 SGHAT and CDR2 FQNNGV come from the germline V gene. V lost 5 bases to trimming and J lost 6 bases, with 14 bases between them.

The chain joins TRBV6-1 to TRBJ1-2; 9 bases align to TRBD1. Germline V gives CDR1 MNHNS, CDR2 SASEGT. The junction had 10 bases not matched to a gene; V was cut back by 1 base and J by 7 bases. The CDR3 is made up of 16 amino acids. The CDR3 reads CASSEGVLTGGSGYTF. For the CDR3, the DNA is TGTGCCAGCAGTGAAGGGGTCTTGACAGGGGGAAGTGGCTACACCTTC.

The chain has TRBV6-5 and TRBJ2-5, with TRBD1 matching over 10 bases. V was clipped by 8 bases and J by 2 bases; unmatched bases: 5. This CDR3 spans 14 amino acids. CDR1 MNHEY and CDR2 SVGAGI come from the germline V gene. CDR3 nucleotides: TGTGCCAGCCTTCCGGGACAGGGGCAAGAGACCCAGTACTTC. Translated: CASLPGQGQETQYF.

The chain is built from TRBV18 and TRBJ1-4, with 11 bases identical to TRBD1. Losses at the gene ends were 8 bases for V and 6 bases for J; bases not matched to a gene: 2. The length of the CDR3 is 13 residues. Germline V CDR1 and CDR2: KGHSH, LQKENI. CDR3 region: CASGQGADEKLFF. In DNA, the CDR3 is TGTGCCAGCGGACAGGGGGCAGATGAAAAACTGTTTTTT.

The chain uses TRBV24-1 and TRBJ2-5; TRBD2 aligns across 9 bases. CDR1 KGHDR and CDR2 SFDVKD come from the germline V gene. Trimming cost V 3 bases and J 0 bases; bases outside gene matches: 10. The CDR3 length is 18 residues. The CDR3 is CATSDGVVTSGHQETQYF. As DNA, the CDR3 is TGTGCCACCAGTGATGGGGTAGTGACTAGCGGACACCAAGAGACCCAGTACTTC.